Listed here are 25 T cell receptor beta chains from one sample, sequenced in a study of blood T cell repertoires in COVID-19. Only in-frame clones appear in the TCRdb table, and some are missing; sequencing was by immunoSEQ multiplex PCR. The sample consists of some 300,000 clones, about nine tenths of them appearing once. The specimen sequenced was PBMCs or T cells enriched from blood (not recorded which). The receptors originated from a woman aged 40 to 50 who had recovered from COVID-19.

The chain joins TRBV19 to TRBJ2-1; a possible D gene is TRBD2 (5 bases). V dropped 8 bases and J dropped 8 bases, with 13 bases sitting between them. Looked up from germline, CDR1 is LNHDA and CDR2 is SQIVND (reference sequence). The CDR3 runs 12 residues. The CDR3: CASGGPDHEQFF. The CDR3 nucleotides read TGTGCCAGTGGCGGGCCAGACCATGAGCAGTTCTTC.

This clone occurred once. This rearrangement joins TRBV11-3 to TRBJ1-1; D might be TRBD1 (5 bases). Germline V gives CDR1 SGHNT, CDR2 YENEEA. The CDR3 contains 13 residues. Trimming took 3 bases from V and 5 from J, leaving 10 bases between them. The CDR3, as DNA: TGTGCCAGCAGCTTTTCTCGGGGGACTGAAGCTTTCTTT. It is translated as CASSFSRGTEAFF.

This chain connects TRBV18 to TRBJ1-6; TRBD1 matches 7 bases. Germline V gives CDR1 KGHSH, CDR2 LQKENI. The CDR3 contains 15 residues. The J segment lost 8 bases and the V segment lost 3 bases, leaving 7 bases of the junction unmatched. CDR3 sequence: CASSPDRVYDSPLHF. In nucleotides, the CDR3 is TGTGCCAGCTCACCCGACAGGGTATATGATTCACCCCTCCACTTT.

The chain combines TRBV18 with TRBJ1-1; D uncertain. V was shortened by 6 bases and J by 2 bases, with 13 bases between the two germline ends. The CDR3 length is 14 residues. The germline V gene encodes CDR1 KGHSH and CDR2 LQKENI. CDR3 loop: CASSRRMVNTEAFF. The DNA for the CDR3 is TGTGCCAGCTCCCGCAGGATGGTTAACACTGAAGCTTTCTTT.

V usage is TRBV29-1 and J usage is TRBJ1-2; the D gene is possibly TRBD1 (5 bases). This CDR3 contains 13 residues. Germline loops: CDR1 SQVTM, CDR2 ANQGSEA. Trimming pared 2 bases from V and 1 base from J, leaving 8 bases between. CDR3 bases: TGCAGCGTTGAACAGGGTCTTAACTATGGCTACACCTTC. Translating gives CSVEQGLNYGYTF.

This clone was picked up one time. The V call is TRBV4-1, the J call TRBJ2-5, with TRBD2 identical over 7 bases. V shed 4 bases, J shed 4 bases, and the junction held 9 bases outside the gene matches. Germline-derived CDR1 and CDR2 are MGHRA and YSYEKL. The CDR3 spans 15 residues. For the CDR3, the DNA is TGCGCCAGCAGCCCGCAGACTAGCAGGGTAGAGACCCAGTACTTC. It translates to CASSPQTSRVETQYF.

The rearrangement joins TRBV10-2 to TRBJ1-2; 7 bases are a match to TRBD1. V lost 7 bases and J lost 7; bases outside the gene matches: 9. Germline values: CDR1 WSHSY, CDR2 SAAADI. The CDR3 contains 13 residues. The CDR3 DNA follows: TGCGCCAGCACTCCGGGACAGAAGGTTGGCTACACCTTC. Residues: CASTPGQKVGYTF.

The gene calls are TRBV7-2 and TRBJ2-3; D unclear. Germline CDR1 and CDR2: SGHTA and FQGNSA. The CDR3 runs to 13 residues. The V and J ends lost 5 bases and 4 bases respectively, with 10 bases between them. CDR3 amino acids: CASSLFRADTQYF. Here the CDR3 DNA reads TGTGCCAGCAGCCTCTTTCGCGCAGATACGCAGTATTTT.

J is TRBJ1-2 and V is TRBV6-5; D is ambiguous. The CDR3 extends over 13 amino acids. CDR1 and CDR2 from the germline V gene are MNHEY and SVGAGI. Trimming pared 0 bases from V and 7 bases from J, leaving 9 bases between. This chain's CDR3 is CASSYSGVSGYTF. The CDR3 DNA reads TGTGCCAGCAGTTACTCCGGTGTGTCTGGCTACACCTTC.

The rearrangement joins TRBV5-1 to TRBJ2-5; D unclear. V was pared by 0 bases and J by 3 bases, with 6 bases between. Per germline, CDR1 SGHRS and CDR2 YFSETQ. This CDR3 contains 13 residues. CDR3 DNA: TGCGCCAGCAGCTTGGGGCAGGAAGAGACCCAGTACTTC. Translating gives CASSLGQEETQYF. The variable domain in full, with the rest retrieved from reference TRBV5-1 and TRBJ2-5, is KAGVTQTPRYLIKTRGQQVTLSCSPISGHRSVSWYQQTPGQGLQFLFEYFSETQRNKGNFPGRFSGRQFSNSRSEMNVSTLELGDSALYLCASSLGQEETQYFGPGTRLLVL.

The genes are TRBV7-8 and TRBJ1-4, with 12 bases identical to TRBD1. J gave up 5 bases and V 5 bases, and 6 bases lay outside the gene matches. The CDR3 spans 16 residues. Germline CDR1 is SGHVS and CDR2 is FQNEAQ. CDR3 DNA sequence: TGTGCCAGCAGCCCGGGGGACAGGGGGCGAAATGAAAAACTGTTTTTT. Amino acid sequence: CASSPGDRGRNEKLFF.

The V gene is TRBV7-8, the J gene TRBJ1-4; no reliable D call. The germline V gene encodes CDR1 SGHVS and CDR2 FQNEAQ. The CDR3 extends over 14 amino acids. V lost 1 base to trimming and J lost 4 bases, with 7 bases between them. In nucleotides, the CDR3 is TGTGCCAGCAGCTTAGACAGCTATAATGAAAAACTGTTTTTT. Translating gives CASSLDSYNEKLFF. The whole variable domain, remainder taken from reference TRBV7-8 and TRBJ1-4, is GAGVSQSPRYKVAKRGQDVALRCDPISGHVSLFWYQQALGQGPEFLTYFQNEAQLDKSGLPSDRFFAERPEGSVSTLKIQRTQQEDSAVYLCASSLDSYNEKLFFGSGTQLSVL.

This clone has a single count. CDR3 bases: TGTGCCAGTAGTAGTCTCCGGGACTCTACCGACTATGGCTACACCTTC. This gives the protein CASSSLRDSTDYGYTF. The V gene is TRBV19, the J gene TRBJ1-2, with a weak D call TRBD1 (5 bases). Per the germline V gene, CDR1 is LNHDA and CDR2 is SQIVND (reference sequence). Deletions cut 4 bases from V and 3 bases from J, with 18 bases between. The CDR3 length is 16 residues. Full variable domain (remainder filled in from reference TRBV19 and TRBJ1-2): DGGITQSPKYLFRKEGQNVTLSCEQNLNHDAMYWYRQDPGQGLRLIYYSQIVNDFQKGDIAEGYSVSREKKESFPLTVTSAQKNPTAFYLCASSSLRDSTDYGYTFGSGTRLTVV.

The chain combines TRBV11-3 with TRBJ2-7; TRBD2 matches 15 bases. The trim removed 4 bases at V and 5 bases at J, leaving 3 bases unmatched. The CDR3 loop spans 15 amino acids. Germline V gives CDR1 SGHNT, CDR2 YENEEA. In nucleotides, the CDR3 is TGTGCCAGCAGCTCCGGGACTAGCGGGAGGCACGAGCAGTACTTC. It translates to CASSSGTSGRHEQYF.

This chain connects TRBV27 to TRBJ2-7; a weak D match, TRBD1 (6 bases). Germline CDR1 MNHEY, CDR2 SMNVEV (reference sequence). CDR3 length: 16 residues. Deletions cut 8 bases from V and 0 bases from J, with 20 bases between. The CDR3 reads CASSSVGGQSSYEQYF. The CDR3 nucleotides read TGTGCCAGCTCCTCAGTTGGGGGCCAAAGCTCCTACGAGCAGTACTTC.

CDR3 region: CASSVESGGFYNEQFF. CDR3 DNA: TGTGCCAGCAGCGTAGAATCAGGGGGTTTCTACAATGAGCAGTTCTTC. The chain couples TRBV9 to TRBJ2-1; 7 bases match TRBD1. With V trimmed by 0 bases and J by 3 bases, 6 bases remained unmatched. This CDR3 contains 16 residues. Germline assignment: CDR1 SGDLS and CDR2 YYNGEE. Full variable domain (outside the CDR3, taken from reference TRBV9 and TRBJ2-1): DSGVTQTPKHLITATGQRVTLRCSPRSGDLSVYWYQQSLDQGLQFLIQYYNGEERAKGNILERFSAQQFPDLHSELNLSSLELGDSALYFCASSVESGGFYNEQFFGPGTRLTVL.

This clone has only a few counts. The rearrangement joins TRBV5-4 to TRBJ1-2, with D perhaps TRBD1 (6 bases). This CDR3 has 13 amino acids. Between the trimmed V and J ends, which lost 6 bases and 9 bases, there was a span of 18 bases. Germline CDR1 reads SGHNT; CDR2 reads YYREEE (reference sequence). Written as DNA, the CDR3 is TGTGCCAGCACCCGGCGGGGGGGCAATAGCTACACCTTC. Protein product: CASTRRGGNSYTF.

The chain uses TRBV5-6 and TRBJ1-6; no clear D. The V end lost 4 bases, the J end lost 5 bases, and 7 bases lay between the germline ends. Germline V gene lookup returns CDR1 SGHDT and CDR2 YYEEEE. This CDR3 region has 13 residues. The CDR3 sequence: CASSALNNSPLHF. CDR3 sequence (DNA): TGTGCCAGCAGCGCCCTAAATAATTCACCCCTCCACTTT.

The chain recombines TRBV5-4 with TRBJ2-5, with 9 bases matching TRBD2. Germline V gives CDR1 SGHNT, CDR2 YYREEE (reference sequence). The CDR3 runs to 16 residues. V dropped 4 bases and J dropped 4; count of bases not matched to a gene: 11. CDR3 DNA: TGTGCCAGCAGCCCTGATGGCGGGGGGGCGAGAGAGACCCAGTACTTC. It codes for CASSPDGGGARETQYF. The full variable domain, its missing parts supplied by reference TRBV5-4 and TRBJ2-5, is ETGVTQSPTHLIKTRGQQVTLRCSSQSGHNTVSWYQQALGQGPQFIFQYYREEENGRGNFPPRFSGLQFPNYSSELNVNALELDDSALYLCASSPDGGGARETQYFGPGTRLLVL.

The chain carries TRBV5-5 and TRBJ2-5; no clear D gene. Germline loops: CDR1 SGHKS, CDR2 YYEKEE (reference sequence). The germline V and J ends were trimmed by 4 bases and 5 bases, with 12 bases remaining between them. CDR3 length: 13 residues. CDR3: CASSRSPTETQYF. The CDR3 DNA follows: TGTGCCAGCAGCCGGAGCCCTACTGAGACCCAGTACTTC.

The genes are TRBV6-6 and TRBJ2-2; 8 bases agree with TRBD1. This CDR3 spans 15 amino acids. The J segment lost 2 bases and the V segment lost 5 bases, leaving 4 bases of the junction unmatched. Germline CDR1 is MNHNY and CDR2 is SVGAGI (reference sequence). Here the CDR3 reads CASSRDRGNTGELFF. The CDR3 region has the DNA TGTGCCAGCAGTCGAGACAGGGGAAACACCGGGGAGCTGTTTTTT.

This clone was seen only once. The chain joins TRBV6-5 to TRBJ1-5; D is perhaps TRBD1 (5 bases). Germline assignment: CDR1 MNHEY and CDR2 SVGAGI. The germline V and J ends were trimmed by 4 bases and 6 bases, with 10 bases remaining between them. CDR3 size: 13 residues. CDR3 loop: CASSLGAFQPQHF. CDR3 DNA: TGTGCCAGCAGTTTAGGGGCTTTTCAGCCCCAGCATTTT.

The genes are TRBV19 and TRBJ2-1; 9 nucleotides match TRBD1. J was trimmed by 2 bases and V by 5 bases; bases with no gene match: 4. Per germline, CDR1 LNHDA and CDR2 SQIVND (reference sequence). CDR3 length equals 15 residues. The CDR3: CASSQQGAAYNEQFF. The DNA of the CDR3 is TGTGCCAGTAGTCAACAGGGGGCGGCCTACAATGAGCAGTTCTTC. The complete variable domain, with remaining parts taken from reference TRBV19 and TRBJ2-1, reads DGGITQSPKYLFRKEGQNVTLSCEQNLNHDAMYWYRQDPGQGLRLIYYSQIVNDFQKGDIAEGYSVSREKKESFPLTVTSAQKNPTAFYLCASSQQGAAYNEQFFGPGTRLTVL.

This CDR3 is CASSLAAGAGGTQYF. CDR3 nucleotides: TGTGCCAGCAGCTTAGCTGCTGGAGCGGGGGGTACGCAGTATTTT. V gene TRBV11-2 combines with J gene TRBJ2-3; 9 positions match TRBD2. Losses at the gene ends were 1 base for V and 8 bases for J; bases not matched to a gene: 7. The CDR3 is 15 residues long. Germline loops: CDR1 SGHAT, CDR2 FQNNGV.

The chain combines TRBV4-1 with TRBJ2-7, with D possibly being TRBD1 (6 bases). Germline loops: CDR1 MGHRA, CDR2 YSYEKL. Trimming stripped 4 bases from V and 7 bases from J, with 17 bases between. The CDR3 totals 14 residues. CDR3 nucleotides: TGCGCCAGCAGCCCGATACTTAAAGGGGGAGAGCAGTACTTC. Translation: CASSPILKGGEQYF.